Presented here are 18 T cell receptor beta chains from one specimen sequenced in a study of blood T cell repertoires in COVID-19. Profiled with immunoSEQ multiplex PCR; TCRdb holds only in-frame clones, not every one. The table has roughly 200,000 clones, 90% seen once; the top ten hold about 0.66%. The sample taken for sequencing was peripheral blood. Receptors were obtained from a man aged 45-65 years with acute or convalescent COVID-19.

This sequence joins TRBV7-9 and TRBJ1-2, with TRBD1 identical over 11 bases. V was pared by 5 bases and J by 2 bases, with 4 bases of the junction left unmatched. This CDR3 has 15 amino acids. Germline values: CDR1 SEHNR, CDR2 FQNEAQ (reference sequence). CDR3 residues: CASSHGTGGNYGYTF. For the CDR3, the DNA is TGTGCCAGCAGCCACGGGACAGGGGGGAACTATGGCTACACCTTC.

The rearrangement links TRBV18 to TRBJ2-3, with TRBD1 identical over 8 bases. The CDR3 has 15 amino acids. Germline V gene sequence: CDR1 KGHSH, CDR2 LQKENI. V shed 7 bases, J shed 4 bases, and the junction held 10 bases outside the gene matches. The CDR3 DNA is TGTGCCAGCTTCCTAGGACAGGGTTCGGCAGATACGCAGTATTTT. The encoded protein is CASFLGQGSADTQYF. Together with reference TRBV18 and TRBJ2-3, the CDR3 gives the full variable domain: NAGVMQNPRHLVRRRGQEARLRCSPMKGHSHVYWYRQLPEEGLKFMVYLQKENIIDESGMPKERFSAEFPKEGPSILRIQQVVRGDSAAYFCASFLGQGSADTQYFGPGTRLTVL.

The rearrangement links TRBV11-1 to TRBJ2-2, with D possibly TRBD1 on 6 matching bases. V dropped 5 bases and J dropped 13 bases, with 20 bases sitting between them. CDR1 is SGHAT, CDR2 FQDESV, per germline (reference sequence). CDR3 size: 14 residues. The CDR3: CASSHRQESNSLFF. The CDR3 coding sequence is TGTGCCAGCAGCCACAGACAGGAGTCAAACTCGCTGTTTTTT. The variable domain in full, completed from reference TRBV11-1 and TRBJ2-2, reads EAEVAQSPRYKITEKSQAVAFWCDPISGHATLYWYRQILGQGPELLVQFQDESVVDDSQLPKDRFSAERLKGVDSTLKIQPAELGDSAMYLCASSHRQESNSLFFGEGSRLTVL.

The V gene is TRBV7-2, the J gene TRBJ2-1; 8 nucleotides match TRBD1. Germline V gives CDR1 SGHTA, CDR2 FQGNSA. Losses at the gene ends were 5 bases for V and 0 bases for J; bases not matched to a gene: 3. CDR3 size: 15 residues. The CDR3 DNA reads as TGTGCCAGCAGCACCACAGGGGGCTCCTACAATGAGCAGTTCTTC. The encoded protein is CASSTTGGSYNEQFF.

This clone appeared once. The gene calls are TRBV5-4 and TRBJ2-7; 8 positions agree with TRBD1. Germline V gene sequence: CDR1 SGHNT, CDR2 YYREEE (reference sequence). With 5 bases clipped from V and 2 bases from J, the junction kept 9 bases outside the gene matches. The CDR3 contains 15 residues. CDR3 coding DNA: TGTGCCAGCAGTTACCGGACAGGGCCCACCTACGAGCAGTACTTC. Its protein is CASSYRTGPTYEQYF.

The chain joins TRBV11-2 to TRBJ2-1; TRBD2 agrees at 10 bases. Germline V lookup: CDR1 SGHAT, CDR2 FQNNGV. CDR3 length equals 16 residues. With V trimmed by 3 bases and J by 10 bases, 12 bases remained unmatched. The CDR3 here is CASSFDLAGALREQFF. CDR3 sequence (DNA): TGTGCCAGCAGCTTCGATCTAGCGGGGGCCCTCCGGGAGCAGTTCTTC.

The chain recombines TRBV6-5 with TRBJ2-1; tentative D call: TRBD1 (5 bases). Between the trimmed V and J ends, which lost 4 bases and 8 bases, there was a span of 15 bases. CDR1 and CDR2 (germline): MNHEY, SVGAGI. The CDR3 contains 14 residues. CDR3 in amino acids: CASSSPDKLDEQFF. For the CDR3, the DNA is TGTGCCAGCAGTTCCCCGGACAAATTGGATGAGCAGTTCTTC.

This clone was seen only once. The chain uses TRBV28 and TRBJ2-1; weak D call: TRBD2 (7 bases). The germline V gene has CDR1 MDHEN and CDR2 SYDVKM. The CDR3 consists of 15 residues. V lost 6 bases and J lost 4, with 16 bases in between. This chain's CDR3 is CASRGGGTRYNEQFF. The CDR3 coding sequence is TGTGCCAGCAGGGGAGGGGGGACCAGGTACAATGAGCAGTTCTTC.

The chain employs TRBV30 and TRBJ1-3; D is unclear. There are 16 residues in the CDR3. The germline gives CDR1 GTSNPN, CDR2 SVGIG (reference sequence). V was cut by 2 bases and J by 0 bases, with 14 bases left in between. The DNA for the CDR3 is TGTGCCTGGAGTCCCGTTAGTTCTATCTCTGGAAACACCATATATTTT. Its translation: CAWSPVSSISGNTIYF.

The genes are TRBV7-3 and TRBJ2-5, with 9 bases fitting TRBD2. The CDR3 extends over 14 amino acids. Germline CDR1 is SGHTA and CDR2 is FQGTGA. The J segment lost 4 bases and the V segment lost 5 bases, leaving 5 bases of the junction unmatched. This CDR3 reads CASSPAGGRETQYF. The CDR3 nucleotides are TGTGCCAGCAGCCCAGCGGGGGGAAGAGAGACCCAGTACTTC.

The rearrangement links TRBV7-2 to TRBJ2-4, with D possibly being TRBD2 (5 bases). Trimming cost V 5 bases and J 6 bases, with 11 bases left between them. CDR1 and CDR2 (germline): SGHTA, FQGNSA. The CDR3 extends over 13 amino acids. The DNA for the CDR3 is TGTGCCAGCAGCCTTAGCGATCGAAACATTCAGTACTTC. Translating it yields CASSLSDRNIQYF.

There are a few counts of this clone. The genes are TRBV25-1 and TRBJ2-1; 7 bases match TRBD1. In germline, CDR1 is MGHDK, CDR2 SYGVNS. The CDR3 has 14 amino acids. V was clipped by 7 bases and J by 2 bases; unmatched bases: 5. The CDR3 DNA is TGTGCCAGCACTCAGACAGGGACCTACAATGAGCAGTTCTTC. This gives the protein CASTQTGTYNEQFF.

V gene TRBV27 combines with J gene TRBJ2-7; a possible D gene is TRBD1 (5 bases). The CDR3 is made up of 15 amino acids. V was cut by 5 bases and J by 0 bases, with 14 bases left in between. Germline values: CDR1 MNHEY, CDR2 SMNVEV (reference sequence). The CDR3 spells CASSGANDGSYEQYF. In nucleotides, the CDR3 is TGTGCCAGCAGTGGGGCCAATGACGGCTCCTACGAGCAGTACTTC.

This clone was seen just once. The CDR3 protein is CASTPAGVSGNTIYF. In nucleotides, the CDR3 is TGTGCCAGCACTCCTGCGGGGGTATCTGGAAACACCATATATTTT. The chain recombines TRBV28 with TRBJ1-3; D perhaps matches TRBD1 (5 bases). Germline assignment: CDR1 MDHEN and CDR2 SYDVKM. Trimming removed 7 bases from V and 1 base from J, with 14 bases in between. The CDR3 covers 15 residues.

The CDR3 sequence: CASNTGRGNYGYTF. CDR3 in DNA: TGCGCCAGCAACACCGGACGGGGGAACTATGGCTACACCTTC. This chain joins TRBV5-1 and TRBJ1-2, with TRBD1 as a possible D gene (5 bases). CDR1 is SGHRS, CDR2 YFSETQ, per germline. V lost 6 bases and J 2 bases, leaving 14 bases between the germline ends. The CDR3 totals 14 residues.

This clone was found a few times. The CDR3 is CANSGTNGNTIYF. In DNA form, the CDR3 reads TGTGCCAATTCCGGGACAAATGGAAACACCATATATTTT. The chain recombines TRBV10-3 with TRBJ1-3; weak D call: TRBD1 (6 bases). Looked up from germline, CDR1 is ENHRY and CDR2 is SYGVKD. Trimming shortened V by 10 bases and J by 3 bases, and 13 bases separated the two germline ends. The CDR3 runs 13 residues.

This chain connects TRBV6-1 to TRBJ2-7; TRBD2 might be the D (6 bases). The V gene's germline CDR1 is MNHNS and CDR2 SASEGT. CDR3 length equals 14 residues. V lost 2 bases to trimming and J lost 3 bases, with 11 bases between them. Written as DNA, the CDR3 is TGTGCCAGCAGTGAACGGCAGGGAGGCTACGAGCAGTACGTC. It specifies CASSERQGGYEQYV.

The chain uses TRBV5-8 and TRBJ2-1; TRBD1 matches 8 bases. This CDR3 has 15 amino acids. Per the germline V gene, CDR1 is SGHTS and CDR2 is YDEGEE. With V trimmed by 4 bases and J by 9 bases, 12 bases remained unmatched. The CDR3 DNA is TGTGCCAGCAGCGAGGCGACAGGGGTGGATGGTGAGCAGTTCTTC. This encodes CASSEATGVDGEQFF.